These 27 T cell receptor beta chains were sequenced from one sample in a study of cytomegalovirus exposure and HLA in healthy donors. Vbeta (60) and Jbeta (13) primers were used in the PCR. Libraries were prepared by immunoSEQ multiplex PCR; TCRdb keeps only in-frame clonotypes and omits some of them. The table records about 120,000 clones, around 74% of them present only once. Input material: PBMCs. The receptors shown here come from a man in his sixties in good health and CMV-seropositive.

The rearrangement joins TRBV7-2 to TRBJ2-1; D perhaps matches TRBD2 (5 bases). V lost 1 base to trimming and J lost 3 bases, with 10 bases between them. The CDR3 is 15 amino acids. CDR1 and CDR2 from the germline V gene are SGHTA and FQGNSA. CDR3 residues: CASSLGSGSYNEQFF. As DNA, the CDR3 is TGTGCCAGCAGCTTAGGTTCGGGGAGCTACAATGAGCAGTTCTTC. The variable domain in full, with the rest retrieved from reference TRBV7-2 and TRBJ2-1, is GAGVSQSPSNKVTEKGKDVELRCDPISGHTALYWYRQSLGQGLEFLIYFQGNSAPDKSGLPSDRFSAERTGGSVSTLTIQRTQQEDSAVYLCASSLGSGSYNEQFFGPGTRLTVL.

This clone was detected only once. J is TRBJ1-5 and V is TRBV29-1; TRBD1 agrees at 7 bases. This CDR3 contains 12 residues. The germline V gene has CDR1 SQVTM and CDR2 ANQGSEA. V lost 4 bases and J lost 7; bases outside the gene matches: 4. The CDR3 protein is CSVGAGGQPQHF. CDR3 DNA sequence: TGCAGCGTTGGGGCAGGGGGACAGCCCCAGCATTTT. Complete variable domain (other parts from reference TRBV29-1 and TRBJ1-5): SAVISQKPSRDICQRGTSLTIQCQVDSQVTMMFWYRQQPGQSLTLIATANQGSEATYESGFVIDKFPISRPNLTFSTLTVSNMSPEDSSIYLCSVGAGGQPQHFGDGTRLSIL.

This clone has a handful of counts. Written as DNA, the CDR3 is TGTGCCAGCAGTACCATAGCGGGGCTCTACAATGAGCAGTTCTTC. This gives the protein CASSTIAGLYNEQFF. This chain links TRBV5-5 with TRBJ2-1, with 8 bases identical to TRBD2. This CDR3 region has 15 residues. Trimming removed 5 bases from V and 3 bases from J; junction bases left unmatched: 7. The germline V gene has CDR1 SGHKS and CDR2 YYEKEE (reference sequence).

The chain is built from TRBV6-5 and TRBJ1-2; D is ambiguous. The CDR3 sequence is 14 residues long. Germline lookup yields CDR1 MNHEY and CDR2 SVGAGI. Trimming shortened V by 0 bases and J by 0 bases, and 5 bases separated the two germline ends. CDR3 region: CASSYSRTNYGYTF. The CDR3 DNA reads as TGTGCCAGCAGTTACTCGAGAACTAACTATGGCTACACCTTC.

This clone was detected only a few times. The gene calls are TRBV5-4 and TRBJ2-2; D not certain. V shed 4 bases and J shed 4 bases, with 5 bases lying between them. The CDR3 runs to 12 residues. Germline lookup yields CDR1 SGHNT and CDR2 YYREEE (reference sequence). CDR3 loop: CASSPSTGELFF. The DNA for the CDR3 is TGTGCCAGCAGCCCGAGCACCGGGGAGCTGTTTTTT.

V gene TRBV18 combines with J gene TRBJ2-7, with D possibly TRBD1 on 7 matching bases. The CDR3 totals 14 residues. Germline V gene sequence: CDR1 KGHSH, CDR2 LQKENI. With 2 bases removed from V and 3 bases from J, the gap between germline ends came to 11 bases. CDR3 residues: CASSPAGQYYEQYF. The CDR3 DNA sequence: TGTGCCAGCTCACCAGCGGGACAGTACTACGAGCAGTACTTC.

This chain links TRBV18 with TRBJ1-3; D is perhaps TRBD1 (5 bases). The CDR3 length is 13 residues. Germline CDR1 is KGHSH and CDR2 is LQKENI. Trimming removed 3 bases at V and 3 bases at J, with 6 bases between. This chain's CDR3 is CASSPGRGNTIYF. DNA of the CDR3: TGTGCCAGCTCACCGGGGCGTGGAAACACCATATATTTT.

This chain connects TRBV5-1 to TRBJ1-6; weak D call: TRBD1 (6 bases). Germline lookup yields CDR1 SGHRS and CDR2 YFSETQ. The V end was cut by 5 bases, the J end by 3 bases, with 12 bases between. The CDR3 covers 15 residues. The CDR3 region has the DNA TGCGCCAGCAGAGTCAGGACAGACTATAATTCACCCCTCCACTTT. It yields the protein CASRVRTDYNSPLHF.

This clone turned up a few times. The J gene is TRBJ1-2, the V gene TRBV19; no clear D gene. V dropped 7 bases and J dropped 3 bases, with 12 bases sitting between them. Germline CDR1 reads LNHDA; CDR2 reads SQIVND (reference sequence). This CDR3 comprises 13 residues. CDR3 coding DNA: TGTGCCAGTAACAACCAGGACTACTATGGCTACACCTTC. It is translated as CASNNQDYYGYTF. The full variable domain, with the rest looked up from reference TRBV19 and TRBJ1-2, is DGGITQSPKYLFRKEGQNVTLSCEQNLNHDAMYWYRQDPGQGLRLIYYSQIVNDFQKGDIAEGYSVSREKKESFPLTVTSAQKNPTAFYLCASNNQDYYGYTFGSGTRLTVV.

V and J are TRBV18 and TRBJ2-3; TRBD2 matches 9 bases. Trimming cost V 3 bases and J 3 bases; bases outside gene matches: 7. Per the germline V gene, CDR1 is KGHSH and CDR2 is LQKENI. CDR3 size: 16 residues. The CDR3 DNA is TGTGCCAGCTCACCCCGATCGCGGGAGGGTACAGATACGCAGTATTTT. The encoded protein is CASSPRSREGTDTQYF.

This clone is a singleton in its sample. CDR3 nucleotides: TGTGCCAGCAGTCCTACAGTCGCAATGAACACTGAAGCTTTCTTT. Residues: CASSPTVAMNTEAFF. The chain recombines TRBV27 with TRBJ1-1, with unresolved D. Germline V gene data show CDR1 as MNHEY and CDR2 as SMNVEV (reference sequence). The CDR3 extends over 15 amino acids. V dropped 5 bases and J dropped 0 bases, with 13 bases sitting between them.

The chain uses TRBV19 and TRBJ1-5; a possible D gene is TRBD1 (6 bases). The CDR3 totals 13 residues. Germline CDR1 reads LNHDA; CDR2 reads SQIVND (reference sequence). The V end was cut by 9 bases, the J end by 6 bases, with 15 bases between. CDR3 bases: TGTGCCAGCAAAGGGGGTGAAGCTCAGCCCCAGCATTTT. This translates into CASKGGEAQPQHF. Variable domain in full (rest from reference TRBV19 and TRBJ1-5): DGGITQSPKYLFRKEGQNVTLSCEQNLNHDAMYWYRQDPGQGLRLIYYSQIVNDFQKGDIAEGYSVSREKKESFPLTVTSAQKNPTAFYLCASKGGEAQPQHFGDGTRLSIL.

V gene TRBV4-2 combines with J gene TRBJ2-1; perhaps TRBD2 as D (6 bases). The germline CDR1 and CDR2 sequences are LGHNA and YNFKEQ. This CDR3 region has 15 residues. Trimming cost V 2 bases and J 3 bases, with 11 bases left between them. The CDR3 loop is CASSQMPGLYNEQFF. The CDR3 nucleotides read TGTGCCAGCAGCCAAATGCCGGGACTCTACAATGAGCAGTTCTTC.

This clone was seen once. The V gene is TRBV2, the J gene TRBJ2-1, with 7 bases lining up with TRBD2. Trimming at V came to 6 bases and at J to 6 bases, leaving 14 bases not matched to a gene. The germline CDR1 and CDR2 sequences are SNHLY and FYNNEI. The CDR3 sequence is 16 residues long. The CDR3 loop reads CASRGRGSGAINEQFF. The CDR3, as DNA: TGTGCCAGCAGGGGTCGCGGGAGCGGGGCAATCAATGAGCAGTTCTTC.

The sample holds a few counts of this clone. J is TRBJ2-1 and V is TRBV15, with 8 bases fitting TRBD2. Trimming took 4 bases from V and 0 from J; bases not matched to a gene: 8. The CDR3 contains 17 residues. CDR1 LNHNV and CDR2 YYDKDF come from the germline V gene (reference sequence). As DNA, the CDR3 is TGTGCCACCAGCACACAACTAGCGGCGAGCTCCTACAATGAGCAGTTCTTC. Its protein is CATSTQLAASSYNEQFF. Full variable domain (missing parts from reference TRBV15 and TRBJ2-1): DAMVIQNPRYQVTQFGKPVTLSCSQTLNHNVMYWYQQKSSQAPKLLFHYYDKDFNNEADTPDNFQSRRPNTSFCFLDIRSPGLGDTAMYLCATSTQLAASSYNEQFFGPGTRLTVL.

The chain links TRBV5-6 to TRBJ2-5; no reliable D call. The CDR3 extends over 12 amino acids. V was shortened by 3 bases and J by 5 bases, with 8 bases between the two germline ends. The germline gives CDR1 SGHDT, CDR2 YYEEEE. CDR3 sequence (DNA): TGTGCCAGCAGCTCGAGGTGGGAGACCCAGTACTTC. Encoded protein: CASSSRWETQYF.

This clone was detected once. J is TRBJ2-1 and V is TRBV5-6; the match to TRBD2 covers 7 bases. The V gene end was trimmed by 2 bases and the J gene end by 4 bases; junction bases not matched to a gene: 9. This CDR3 spans 16 amino acids. Germline V gives CDR1 SGHDT, CDR2 YYEEEE. The CDR3 is CASSLPVAGDYNEQFF. CDR3 nucleotides: TGTGCCAGCAGCTTACCTGTAGCGGGTGATTACAATGAGCAGTTCTTC.

The chain is built from TRBV5-6 and TRBJ1-1; D remains unclear. The V and J ends lost 6 bases and 0 bases respectively, with 15 bases between them. Germline CDR1 reads SGHDT; CDR2 reads YYEEEE. This CDR3 has 15 amino acids. Here the CDR3 reads CASNLAASLNTEAFF. DNA of the CDR3: TGTGCCAGCAACTTAGCTGCGTCTCTGAACACTGAAGCTTTCTTT.

The V and J genes are TRBV19 and TRBJ2-1, with D possibly TRBD2 on 5 matching bases. CDR1 is LNHDA, CDR2 SQIVND, per germline (reference sequence). The CDR3 loop spans 17 amino acids. The V and J ends lost 8 bases and 0 bases respectively, with 20 bases between them. The CDR3 DNA follows: TGTGCCAGTCAAACCGGCAGCGGCCGGGTCTCCTACAATGAGCAGTTCTTC. This gives the protein CASQTGSGRVSYNEQFF.

V gene TRBV15 combines with J gene TRBJ1-4; D not certain. CDR1 is LNHNV, CDR2 YYDKDF, per germline (reference sequence). The CDR3 spans 13 residues. Trimming took off 4 bases at V and 5 bases at J, with 8 bases between the two ends. CDR3 DNA: TGTGCCACCAGCAAATCCTACAATGAAAAACTGTTTTTT. Residues: CATSKSYNEKLFF.

The chain carries TRBV11-2 and TRBJ2-3; no firm D call. The V and J ends lost 2 bases and 4 bases respectively, with 4 bases between them. The CDR3 contains 12 residues. The germline gives CDR1 SGHAT, CDR2 FQNNGV. The CDR3: CASSLSADTQYF. The CDR3 DNA follows: TGTGCCAGCAGCTTATCTGCAGATACGCAGTATTTT. The full variable domain, in which reference TRBV11-2 and TRBJ2-3 provide the parts outside the CDR3, is EAGVAQSPRYKIIEKRQSVAFWCNPISGHATLYWYQQILGQGPKLLIQFQNNGVVDDSQLPKDRFSAERLKGVDSTLKIQPAKLEDSAVYLCASSLSADTQYFGPGTRLTVL.

The chain combines TRBV6-4 with TRBJ2-7, with 7 bases identical to TRBD2. CDR1 and CDR2 (germline): MRHNA, SNTAGT. CDR3 length equals 17 residues. V lost 9 bases, J lost 0 bases, and 17 bases stayed unmatched. CDR3 in amino acids: CARDGAFKGGSSYEQYF. As DNA, the CDR3 is TGTGCCAGGGACGGGGCTTTCAAGGGAGGGAGCTCCTACGAGCAGTACTTC.

The chain is built from TRBV2 and TRBJ2-3; 14 bases map to TRBD2. CDR1 SNHLY and CDR2 FYNNEI come from the germline V gene. Unmatched junction bases numbered 0, after V lost 6 bases and J lost 1 base. This CDR3 is 15 amino acids long. CDR3 loop: CASRGLAGGTDTQYF. The CDR3 DNA sequence: TGTGCCAGCAGGGGACTAGCGGGGGGCACAGATACGCAGTATTTT.

This rearrangement joins TRBV10-3 to TRBJ1-5; D remains ambiguous. Between the trimmed V and J ends, which lost 6 bases and 4 bases, there was a span of 13 bases. The V gene's germline CDR1 is ENHRY and CDR2 SYGVKD. CDR3 length: 14 amino acids. The DNA of the CDR3 is TGTGCCATCAGCCCCCGGGAGGCAAATCAGCCCCAGCATTTT. Its protein product is CAISPREANQPQHF.

V usage is TRBV6-1 and J usage is TRBJ1-4; D gene ambiguous. CDR3 length: 15 amino acids. V lost 2 bases to trimming and J lost 0 bases, with 7 bases between them. Germline values: CDR1 MNHNS, CDR2 SASEGT. The CDR3 region has the DNA TGTGCCAGCAGTGAAATCGGTGCAACTAATGAAAAACTGTTTTTT. Encoded protein: CASSEIGATNEKLFF.

The chain combines TRBV11-3 with TRBJ2-7, with a tentative D call TRBD1 (6 bases). This CDR3 region has 14 residues. The germline V gene encodes CDR1 SGHNT and CDR2 YENEEA. The V and J ends lost 5 bases and 0 bases respectively, with 11 bases between them. The CDR3 DNA is TGTGCCAGCAGCCCCGGGACAAGCTCCTACGAGCAGTACTTC. It specifies CASSPGTSSYEQYF.

J is TRBJ1-2 and V is TRBV2; 8 bases fit TRBD1. J gave up 7 bases and V 4 bases, and 5 bases lay outside the gene matches. Germline CDR1 is SNHLY and CDR2 is FYNNEI. The CDR3 totals 13 residues. CDR3 bases: TGTGCCAGCAGTGTGGACAGGGAGGGTGGCTACACCTTC. It specifies CASSVDREGGYTF.